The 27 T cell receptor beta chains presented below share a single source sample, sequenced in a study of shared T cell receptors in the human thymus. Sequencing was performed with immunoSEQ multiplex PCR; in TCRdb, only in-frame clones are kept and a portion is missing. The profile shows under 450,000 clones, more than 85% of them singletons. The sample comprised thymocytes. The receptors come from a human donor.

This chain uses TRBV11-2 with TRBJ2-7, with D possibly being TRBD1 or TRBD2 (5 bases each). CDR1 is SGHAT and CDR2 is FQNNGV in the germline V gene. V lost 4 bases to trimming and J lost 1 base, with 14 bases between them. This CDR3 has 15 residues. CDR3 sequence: CASSSTPGRSYEQYF. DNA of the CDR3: TGTGCCAGCAGCTCGACCCCGGGGCGTTCCTACGAGCAGTACTTC.

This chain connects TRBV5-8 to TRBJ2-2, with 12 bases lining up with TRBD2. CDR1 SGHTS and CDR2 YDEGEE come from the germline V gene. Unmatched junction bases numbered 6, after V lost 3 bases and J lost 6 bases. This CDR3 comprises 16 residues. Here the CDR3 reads CASSSLAGGPPGELFF. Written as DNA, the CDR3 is TGTGCCAGCAGCTCCCTAGCGGGAGGGCCCCCCGGGGAGCTGTTTTTT.

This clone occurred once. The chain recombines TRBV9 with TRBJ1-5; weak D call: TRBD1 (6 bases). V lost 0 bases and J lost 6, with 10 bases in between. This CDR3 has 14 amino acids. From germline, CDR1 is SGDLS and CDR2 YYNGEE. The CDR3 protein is CASSVAQGVQPQHF. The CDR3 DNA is TGTGCCAGCAGCGTAGCACAGGGAGTTCAGCCCCAGCATTTT.

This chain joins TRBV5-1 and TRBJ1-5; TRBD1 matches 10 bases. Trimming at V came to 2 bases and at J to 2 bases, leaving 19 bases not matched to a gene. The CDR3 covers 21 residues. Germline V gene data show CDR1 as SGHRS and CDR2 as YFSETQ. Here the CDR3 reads CASSLAEGQGNGFLGNQPQHF. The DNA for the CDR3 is TGCGCCAGCAGCTTAGCTGAGGGACAGGGGAATGGATTTTTGGGCAATCAGCCCCAGCATTTT.

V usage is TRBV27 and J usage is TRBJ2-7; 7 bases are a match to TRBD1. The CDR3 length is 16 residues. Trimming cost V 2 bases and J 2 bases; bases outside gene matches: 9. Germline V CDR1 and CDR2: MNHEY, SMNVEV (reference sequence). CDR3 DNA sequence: TGTGCCAGCAGTTTACTTCCGACAGGGCCGGCCTACGAGCAGTACTTC. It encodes CASSLLPTGPAYEQYF.

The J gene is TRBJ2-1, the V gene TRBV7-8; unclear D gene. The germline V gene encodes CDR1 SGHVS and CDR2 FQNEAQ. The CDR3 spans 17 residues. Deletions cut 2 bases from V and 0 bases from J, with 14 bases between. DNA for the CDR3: TGTGCCAGCAGCTTAACTCCAGAGGTTCACTCCTACAATGAGCAGTTCTTC. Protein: CASSLTPEVHSYNEQFF.

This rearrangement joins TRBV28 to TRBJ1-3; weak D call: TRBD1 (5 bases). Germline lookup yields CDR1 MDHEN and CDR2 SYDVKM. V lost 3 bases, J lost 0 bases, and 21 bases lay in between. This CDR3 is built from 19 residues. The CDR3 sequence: CASSFYPPRQSRSGNTIYF. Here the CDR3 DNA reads TGTGCCAGCAGTTTTTATCCTCCCCGACAGTCCCGCTCTGGAAACACCATATATTTT.

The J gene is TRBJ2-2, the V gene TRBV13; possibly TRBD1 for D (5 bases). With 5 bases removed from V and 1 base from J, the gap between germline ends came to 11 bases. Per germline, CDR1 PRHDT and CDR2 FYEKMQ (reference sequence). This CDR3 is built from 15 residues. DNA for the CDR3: TGTGCCAGCAGCCAAGGCAGGGTGAACACCGGGGAGCTGTTTTTT. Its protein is CASSQGRVNTGELFF.

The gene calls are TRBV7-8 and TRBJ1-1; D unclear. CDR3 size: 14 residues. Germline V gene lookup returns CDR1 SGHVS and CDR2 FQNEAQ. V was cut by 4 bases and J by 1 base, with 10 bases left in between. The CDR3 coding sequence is TGTGCCAGCAGCTCAATTAAGGGGAACACTGAAGCTTTCTTT. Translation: CASSSIKGNTEAFF.

CDR3 coding DNA: TGTGCCAGCAGTTTAAAGGGAAATCAGCCCCAGCATTTT. Its translation is CASSLKGNQPQHF. The chain joins TRBV27 to TRBJ1-5; D ambiguous. The CDR3 runs to 13 residues. Germline-derived CDR1 and CDR2 are MNHEY and SMNVEV (reference sequence). Trimming pared 2 bases from V and 4 bases from J, leaving 6 bases between.

The CDR3 DNA reads as TGCGCCAGCAGTGAAGGGGGGACGGCCTCCTACGAGCAGTACTTC. It encodes CASSEGGTASYEQYF. The V gene is TRBV10-1, the J gene TRBJ2-7; D assignment may be TRBD1 or TRBD2 (6 bases each). Germline V gene data show CDR1 as WNHNN and CDR2 as SYGVQD (reference sequence). This CDR3 has 15 amino acids. Deletions cut 3 bases from V and 0 bases from J, with 12 bases between.

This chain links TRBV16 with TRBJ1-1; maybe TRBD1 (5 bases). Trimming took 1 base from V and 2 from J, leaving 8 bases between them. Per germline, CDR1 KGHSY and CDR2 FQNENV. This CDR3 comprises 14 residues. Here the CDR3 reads CASSQWGDNTEAFF. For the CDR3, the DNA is TGTGCCAGCAGCCAATGGGGGGATAACACTGAAGCTTTCTTT.

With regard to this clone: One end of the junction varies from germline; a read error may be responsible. CDR3 residues: CATSLTSGRPLYEQYF. CDR3 nucleotide sequence: TGTGCCACCAGTTTGACCAGCGGGAGACCCCTCTACGAGCAGTACTTC. The chain joins TRBV28 to TRBJ2-7; TRBD2 agrees at 8 bases. Germline CDR1 reads MDHEN; CDR2 reads SYDVKM. The CDR3 is 16 residues long.

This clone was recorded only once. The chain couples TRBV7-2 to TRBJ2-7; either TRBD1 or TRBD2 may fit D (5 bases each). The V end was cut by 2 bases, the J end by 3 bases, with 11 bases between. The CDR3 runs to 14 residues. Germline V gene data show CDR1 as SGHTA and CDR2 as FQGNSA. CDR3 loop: CASSLRRDVYEQYF. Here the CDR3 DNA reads TGTGCCAGCAGCTTACGCAGGGACGTCTACGAGCAGTACTTC.

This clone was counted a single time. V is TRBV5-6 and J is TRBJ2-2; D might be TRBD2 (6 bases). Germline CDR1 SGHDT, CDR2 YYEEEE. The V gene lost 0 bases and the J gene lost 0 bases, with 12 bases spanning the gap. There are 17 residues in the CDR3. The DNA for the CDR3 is TGTGCCAGCAGCTTGGCCGATGGGACTTCGAACACCGGGGAGCTGTTTTTT. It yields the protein CASSLADGTSNTGELFF.

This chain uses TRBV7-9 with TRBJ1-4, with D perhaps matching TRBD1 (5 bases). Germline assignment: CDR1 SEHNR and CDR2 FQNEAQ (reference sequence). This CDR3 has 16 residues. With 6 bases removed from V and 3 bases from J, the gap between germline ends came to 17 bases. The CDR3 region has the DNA TGTGCCAGCAGTACCCTACACCGAGGGGCTAATGAAAAACTGTTTTTT. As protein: CASSTLHRGANEKLFF. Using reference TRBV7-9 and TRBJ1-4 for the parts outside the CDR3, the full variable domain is DTGVSQNPRHKITKRGQNVTFRCDPISEHNRLYWYRQTLGQGPEFLTYFQNEAQLEKSRLLSDRFSAERPKGSFSTLEIQRTEQGDSAMYLCASSTLHRGANEKLFFGSGTQLSVL.

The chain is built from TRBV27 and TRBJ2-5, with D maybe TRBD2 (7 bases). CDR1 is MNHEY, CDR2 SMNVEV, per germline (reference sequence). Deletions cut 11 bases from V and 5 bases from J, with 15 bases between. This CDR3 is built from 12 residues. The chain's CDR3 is CASGGQTETQYF. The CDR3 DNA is TGTGCCTCCGGGGGGCAGACGGAGACCCAGTACTTC.

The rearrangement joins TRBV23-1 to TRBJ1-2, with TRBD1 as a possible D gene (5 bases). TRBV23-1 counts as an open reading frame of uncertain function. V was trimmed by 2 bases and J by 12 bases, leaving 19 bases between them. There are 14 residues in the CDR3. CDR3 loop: CASSQLRDSPKDTF. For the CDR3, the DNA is TGCGCCAGCAGTCAACTTAGGGACTCCCCGAAAGACACCTTC.

In DNA, the CDR3 is TGTGCCAGCAGTCCCGAGACTAGCGGGGTGGCAGACACCGGGGAGCTGTTTTTT. Its protein is CASSPETSGVADTGELFF. The chain is built from TRBV11-2 and TRBJ2-2, with 11 bases fitting TRBD2. J gave up 3 bases and V 6 bases, and 12 bases lay outside the gene matches. The CDR3 totals 18 residues. Per the germline V gene, CDR1 is SGHAT and CDR2 is FQNNGV.

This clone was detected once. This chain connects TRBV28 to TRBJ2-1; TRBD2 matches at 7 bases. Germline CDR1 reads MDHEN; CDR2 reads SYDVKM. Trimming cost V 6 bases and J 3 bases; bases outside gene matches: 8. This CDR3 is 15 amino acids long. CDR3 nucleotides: TGTGCCAGCAGCCACTGGGAGGGCCGCTACAATGAGCAGTTCTTC. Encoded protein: CASSHWEGRYNEQFF.

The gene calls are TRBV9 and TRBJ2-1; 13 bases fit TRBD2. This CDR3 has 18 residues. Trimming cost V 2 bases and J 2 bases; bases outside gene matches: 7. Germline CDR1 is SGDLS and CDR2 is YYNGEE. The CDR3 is CASSVGTSGTVPYNEQFF. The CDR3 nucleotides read TGTGCCAGCAGCGTCGGGACTAGCGGGACAGTTCCCTACAATGAGCAGTTCTTC. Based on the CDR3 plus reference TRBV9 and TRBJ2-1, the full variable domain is DSGVTQTPKHLITATGQRVTLRCSPRSGDLSVYWYQQSLDQGLQFLIQYYNGEERAKGNILERFSAQQFPDLHSELNLSSLELGDSALYFCASSVGTSGTVPYNEQFFGPGTRLTVL.

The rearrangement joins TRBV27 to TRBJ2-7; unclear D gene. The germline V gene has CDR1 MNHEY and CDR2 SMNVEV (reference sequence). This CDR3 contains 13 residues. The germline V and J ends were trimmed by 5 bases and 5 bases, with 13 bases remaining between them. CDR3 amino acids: CASSPEPIHEQYF. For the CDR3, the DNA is TGTGCCAGCAGTCCTGAACCCATCCACGAGCAGTACTTC.

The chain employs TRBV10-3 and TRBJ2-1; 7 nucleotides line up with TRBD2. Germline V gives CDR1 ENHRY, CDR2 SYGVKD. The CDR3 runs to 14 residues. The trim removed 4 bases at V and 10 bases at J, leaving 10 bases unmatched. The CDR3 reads CAISGTRGVEEQFF. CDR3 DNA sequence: TGTGCCATCAGTGGGACTAGAGGAGTAGAAGAGCAGTTCTTC.

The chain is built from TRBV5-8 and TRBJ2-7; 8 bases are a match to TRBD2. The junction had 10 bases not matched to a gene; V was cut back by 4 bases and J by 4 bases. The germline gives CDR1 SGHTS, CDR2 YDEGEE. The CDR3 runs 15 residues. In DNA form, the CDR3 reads TGTGCCAGCAGCGGGCCGGGACTAGAGACGTACGAGCAGTACTTC. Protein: CASSGPGLETYEQYF.

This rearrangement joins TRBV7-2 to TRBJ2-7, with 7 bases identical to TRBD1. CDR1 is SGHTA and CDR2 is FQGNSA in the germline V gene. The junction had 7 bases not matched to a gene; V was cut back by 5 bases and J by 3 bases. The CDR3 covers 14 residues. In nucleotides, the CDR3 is TGTGCCAGCAGCCTGGGACAGACCTACTACGAGCAGTACTTC. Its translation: CASSLGQTYYEQYF.

The CDR3 loop reads CASSLLAGLSYEQYF. As DNA, the CDR3 is TGCGCCAGCAGTTTGCTAGCGGGCCTGTCCTACGAGCAGTACTTC. The chain uses TRBV10-2 and TRBJ2-7; 8 nucleotides match TRBD2. This CDR3 contains 15 residues. Germline V gene lookup returns CDR1 WSHSY and CDR2 SAAADI. Unmatched junction bases numbered 7, after V lost 5 bases and J lost 1 base.

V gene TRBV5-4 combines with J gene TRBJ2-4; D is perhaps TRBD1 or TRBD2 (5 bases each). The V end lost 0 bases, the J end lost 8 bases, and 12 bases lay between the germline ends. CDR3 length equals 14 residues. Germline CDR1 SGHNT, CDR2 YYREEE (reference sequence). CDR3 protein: CASSLARQGDIQYF. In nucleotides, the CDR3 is TGTGCCAGCAGCTTGGCGCGTCAGGGAGACATTCAGTACTTC.